The 24 T cell receptor beta chains presented below share a single source sample, sequenced in a study of blood T cell repertoires in COVID-19 (dated by TCRdb to the early 2020s). Library preparation used the immunoSEQ multiplex PCR assay. Imported from immuneACCESS, the table was reduced by TCRdb to in-frame sequences with V and J called. These copies leave out some clones; in studies compared against another copy, an unresolved V gene accounts for under half, and the cause of the remainder is not known. The table for this sample lists about 270,000 clones; almost 85% of them were counted only once. Approximately 9.6% of the sample is taken by the ten largest. The sequencing sample was made of PBMCs or T cells enriched from blood (not recorded which). All receptors come from a woman in her forties or fifties with acute COVID-19.

The J gene is TRBJ1-3, the V gene TRBV5-1; D is undetermined. Germline-derived CDR1 and CDR2 are SGHRS and YFSETQ. The CDR3 loop spans 13 amino acids. Trimming stripped 7 bases from V and 4 bases from J, with 12 bases between. The CDR3 region has the DNA TGCGCCAGCCAAGAGTCCTTCGGAAACACCATATATTTT. This sequence encodes CASQESFGNTIYF. Full variable domain (remainder filled in from reference TRBV5-1 and TRBJ1-3): KAGVTQTPRYLIKTRGQQVTLSCSPISGHRSVSWYQQTPGQGLQFLFEYFSETQRNKGNFPGRFSGRQFSNSRSEMNVSTLELGDSALYLCASQESFGNTIYFGEGSWLTVV.

The chain is built from TRBV5-1 and TRBJ1-6, with 7 bases identical to TRBD1. Germline assignment: CDR1 SGHRS and CDR2 YFSETQ. The V gene end was trimmed by 4 bases and the J gene end by 10 bases; junction bases not matched to a gene: 14. The CDR3 consists of 16 residues. For the CDR3, the DNA is TGCGCCAGCAGCGATGACCTCGACAGGGATCGATCACCCCTCCACTTT. Translating gives CASSDDLDRDRSPLHF.

The chain recombines TRBV29-1 with TRBJ1-1; D might be TRBD1 (6 bases). V lost 0 bases to trimming and J lost 8 bases, with 13 bases between them. The CDR3 extends over 13 amino acids. CDR1 SQVTM and CDR2 ANQGSEA come from the germline V gene. As DNA, the CDR3 is TGCAGCGTTGAAGAGAGGGGGGGCTGGGAAGCTTTCTTT. This translates into CSVEERGGWEAFF.

The J gene is TRBJ1-2, the V gene TRBV7-9; 7 bases map to TRBD1. Germline V gene data show CDR1 as SEHNR and CDR2 as FQNEAQ (reference sequence). The CDR3 sequence is 14 residues long. V lost 3 bases, J lost 6 bases, and 7 bases stayed unmatched. The chain's CDR3 is CASSLRQGEDGYTF. In DNA, the CDR3 is TGTGCCAGCAGCTTGAGACAGGGTGAGGATGGCTACACCTTC.

This clone has just one count. This rearrangement joins TRBV6-5 to TRBJ2-3; D not resolved. Trimming removed 6 bases from V and 2 bases from J, with 6 bases in between. This CDR3 is 12 amino acids long. The germline CDR1 and CDR2 sequences are MNHEY and SVGAGI. The CDR3, as DNA: TGTGCCAGCAGCTCAGTCACAGATACGCAGTATTTT. This encodes CASSSVTDTQYF.

Of note for this clone: Given a much more abundant clone one base away, this may be a read error. The V call is TRBV13, the J call TRBJ1-1; D gene uncertain. This CDR3 is 12 amino acids long. V lost 3 bases and J 1 base, leaving 3 bases between the germline ends. Per the germline V gene, CDR1 is PRHDT and CDR2 is FYEKMQ (reference sequence). CDR3 sequence reads: CASSFKNTEAFF. CDR3 DNA sequence: TGTGCCAGCAGCTTCAAGAACACTGAAGCTTTCTTT.

The chain has TRBV27 and TRBJ1-6; the D gene is possibly TRBD1 (5 bases). This CDR3 region has 15 residues. V was shortened by 2 bases and J by 6 bases, with 11 bases between the two germline ends. The germline V gene has CDR1 MNHEY and CDR2 SMNVEV (reference sequence). The CDR3 nucleotides read TGTGCCAGCAGTTTAATCGGGAGGGGTAATTCACCCCTCCACTTT. It codes for CASSLIGRGNSPLHF.

This chain connects TRBV27 to TRBJ1-1; D ambiguous. CDR3 size: 15 residues. The V end was cut by 6 bases, the J end by 0 bases, with 14 bases between. Per the germline V gene, CDR1 is MNHEY and CDR2 is SMNVEV (reference sequence). The CDR3 here is CASREDEIMNTEAFF. The CDR3 nucleotides read TGTGCCAGCAGGGAGGATGAGATAATGAACACTGAAGCTTTCTTT.

The chain carries TRBV5-6 and TRBJ1-5, with D possibly matching TRBD1 (5 bases). This CDR3 is 16 amino acids long. CDR1 and CDR2 (germline): SGHDT, YYEEEE. V was pared by 4 bases and J by 2 bases, with 16 bases between. CDR3 in amino acids: CASSIGPGLGNQPQHF. The CDR3 region has the DNA TGTGCCAGCAGCATTGGGCCAGGGCTGGGCAATCAGCCCCAGCATTTT.

The chain uses TRBV28 and TRBJ1-2; D is possibly TRBD1 (5 bases). Between the trimmed V and J ends, which lost 4 bases and 8 bases, there was a span of 17 bases. Per the germline V gene, CDR1 is MDHEN and CDR2 is SYDVKM. CDR3 size: 14 residues. This chain's CDR3 is CASSSRRGFFGYTF. CDR3 DNA sequence: TGTGCCAGCAGTTCCCGTAGGGGTTTCTTCGGCTACACCTTC.

V usage is TRBV5-8 and J usage is TRBJ1-4; 10 bases are shared with TRBD1. The germline gives CDR1 SGHTS, CDR2 YDEGEE. The CDR3 has 14 residues. V lost 4 bases, J lost 7 bases, and 4 bases stayed unmatched. The CDR3 loop is CASSRDRGTEKLFF. In nucleotides, the CDR3 is TGTGCCAGCAGCAGGGACAGGGGAACTGAAAAACTGTTTTTT.

V is TRBV3-1 (or the pseudogene TRBV3-2) and J is TRBJ1-1, with 8 bases aligning to TRBD1. Germline loops: CDR1 LGHDT, CDR2 YNNKEL (reference sequence). The V and J ends lost 6 bases and 3 bases, in that order; junction bases with no gene match: 12. CDR3 length: 16 residues. The CDR3 DNA reads TGTGCCAGCAGTCGGCATCACAGGGGGTGGGACACTGAAGCTTTCTTT. Protein product: CASSRHHRGWDTEAFF.

The chain has TRBV6-5 and TRBJ1-3; 8 positions agree with TRBD1. V dropped 5 bases and J dropped 4; count of bases not matched to a gene: 1. There are 13 residues in the CDR3. Germline CDR1 reads MNHEY; CDR2 reads SVGAGI. CDR3 sequence (DNA): TGTGCCAGCAGTAGGACAGGGGGAAACACCATATATTTT. Translating it yields CASSRTGGNTIYF.

This clone was picked up a small number of times. Mismatch with germline at one junction end may stem from a read error. The chain recombines TRBV7-2 with TRBJ1-2; a weak D match, TRBD1 (6 bases). The CDR3 is made up of 12 amino acids. The germline CDR1 and CDR2 sequences are SGHTA and FQGNSA. Here the CDR3 DNA reads TGTGCCAGCAGCTTGGACAGAACGGGCAGCGCCTTC. Its translation: CASSLDRTGSAF.

The chain recombines TRBV19 with TRBJ1-1; 7 positions agree with TRBD1. This CDR3 has 16 residues. The germline gives CDR1 LNHDA, CDR2 SQIVND (reference sequence). Unmatched junction bases numbered 6, after V lost 1 base and J lost 1 base. CDR3 nucleotides: TGTGCCAGTAGTATAGGGTTGACAGGGTCGAACACTGAAGCTTTCTTT. Protein sequence: CASSIGLTGSNTEAFF.

The chain couples TRBV4-2 to TRBJ1-1, with a possible D match to TRBD1 (5 bases). The germline CDR1 and CDR2 sequences are LGHNA and YNFKEQ. The CDR3 sequence is 14 residues long. The V end was cut by 8 bases, the J end by 1 base, with 14 bases between. The CDR3 nucleotides read TGTGCCAGCCGTCGGCGGGGGGAGAACACTGAAGCTTTCTTT. Its translation is CASRRRGENTEAFF.

The sample holds a few counts of this clone. The V and J genes are TRBV27 and TRBJ2-2, with D possibly TRBD2 on 5 matching bases. Per the germline V gene, CDR1 is MNHEY and CDR2 is SMNVEV (reference sequence). The CDR3 loop spans 14 amino acids. The V gene lost 7 bases and the J gene lost 0 bases, with 9 bases spanning the gap. CDR3 coding DNA: TGTGCCAGCAAAGCGGTTTCGAACACCGGGGAGCTGTTTTTT. Translation gives CASKAVSNTGELFF.

In this sample, this clone turned up once. The chain uses TRBV5-1 and TRBJ1-2, with a weak D call TRBD1 (6 bases). The CDR3 runs 14 residues. CDR1 and CDR2 (germline): SGHRS, YFSETQ. Trimming shortened V by 5 bases and J by 2 bases, and 13 bases separated the two germline ends. CDR3 nucleotide sequence: TGCGCCAGCAGACCCACAGGGTCAAACTATGGCTACACCTTC. Translating gives CASRPTGSNYGYTF.

The CDR3 sequence: CASSYSIFSGVEKLFF. The CDR3 DNA reads TGTGCCAGCAGTTACTCGATTTTCTCGGGGGTCGAAAAACTGTTTTTT. V usage is TRBV6-5 and J usage is TRBJ1-4; D might be TRBD1 (5 bases). CDR3 length equals 16 residues. Per the germline V gene, CDR1 is MNHEY and CDR2 is SVGAGI. Trimming removed 0 bases at V and 8 bases at J, with 16 bases between.

The CDR3 is CASDTGLAGIQYF. DNA for the CDR3: TGTGCCAGTGATACCGGACTAGCGGGGATTCAGTACTTC. The chain recombines TRBV19 with TRBJ2-4; 12 bases map to TRBD2. Germline CDR1 reads LNHDA; CDR2 reads SQIVND (reference sequence). The CDR3 has 13 amino acids. The V segment lost 8 bases and the J segment 10 bases; nucleotides outside the gene matches: 6.

This chain uses TRBV5-1 with TRBJ2-5; 8 bases are a match to TRBD1. This CDR3 comprises 13 residues. V dropped 5 bases and J dropped 1; count of bases not matched to a gene: 1. Germline CDR1 SGHRS, CDR2 YFSETQ. The CDR3 region has the DNA TGCGCCAGCAGGGGGACAGGCCAAGAGACCCAGTACTTC. Amino acids: CASRGTGQETQYF.

This clone was observed once. V and J are TRBV2 and TRBJ2-7; TRBD2 is a possible D gene (6 bases). V was pared by 0 bases and J by 2 bases, with 8 bases between. CDR1 is SNHLY and CDR2 is FYNNEI in the germline V gene. The CDR3 runs 14 residues. The CDR3 loop is CASSEARGTYEQYF. The CDR3, as DNA: TGTGCCAGCAGTGAAGCGCGGGGAACCTACGAGCAGTACTTC.

The chain is built from TRBV25-1 and TRBJ2-5; 8 nucleotides line up with TRBD2. This CDR3 is built from 14 residues. Germline V gene sequence: CDR1 MGHDK, CDR2 SYGVNS. V gave up 5 bases and J gave up 4 bases; unmatched junction bases: 6. CDR3 region: CASSFGGGRETQYF. The CDR3 nucleotides read TGTGCCAGCAGTTTCGGGGGGGGTAGAGAGACCCAGTACTTC.

The chain combines TRBV9 with TRBJ2-5, with TRBD2 identical over 7 bases. Germline trimming cut 0 bases from V and 4 bases from J; bases unmatched to any gene: 9. The CDR3 sequence is 16 residues long. The germline V gene encodes CDR1 SGDLS and CDR2 YYNGEE. As DNA, the CDR3 is TGTGCCAGCAGCGTAGGAGGGGAGGGAGGTAGAGAGACCCAGTACTTC. Its protein is CASSVGGEGGRETQYF.